This entry features one TCR beta chain sequence. These data originate in a study of blood T cell repertoires in COVID-19. Trimming stripped 0 bases from V and 3 bases from J, with 29 bases between. Germline loops: CDR1 MNHNS, CDR2 SASEGT. The CDR3 spans 21 residues. Authors' data handling: For nucleated cells, counts were estimated from reference gene primer amplification. Measured with immunoSEQ multiplex PCR; TCRdb has only the in-frame clones, and not every one. V, J and clone size derive from that table, while D and trimming were established from the DNA sequence. The top ten hold around 17% of the sample, which has over 40,000 clones, 75% to 85% seen once.

The J gene is TRBJ1-2, the V gene TRBV6-1, with D possibly being TRBD1 (6 bases). Sample: peripheral blood. The receptor's source is a man aged 40-55 years with acute or convalescent COVID-19. The DNA for the CDR3 is TGTGCCAGCAGTGAAGCGGGTGACAGAATTCGGGGGGGCAGTAACGACTATGGCTACACCTTC. The encoded protein is CASSEAGDRIRGGSNDYGYTF.